Presented here are 7 T cell receptor beta chains from one specimen sequenced in a study of blood T cell repertoires in COVID-19. Some clones are missing from TCRdb's copy, which holds only in-frame ones; the method was immunoSEQ multiplex PCR. The sample gives about 300,000 clones, under 90% of which show up once; 3.5% to 5% is in the top ten. The sample comprised PBMCs or T cells enriched from blood (not recorded which). Receptor source: a man between 25 and 39 years old who had recovered from COVID-19.

Of note for this clone: Other DNA variants within this sample encode the same CDR3. The V and J genes are TRBV6-5 and TRBJ1-1; D might be TRBD1 (6 bases). This CDR3 is 14 amino acids long. The V and J ends lost 5 bases and 0 bases respectively, with 10 bases between them. CDR1 is MNHEY, CDR2 SVGAGI, per germline. The CDR3 sequence: CASSQGLMNTEAFF. The DNA for the CDR3 is TGTGCCAGCAGTCAGGGGCTGATGAACACTGAAGCTTTCTTT.

This chain's CDR3 is CASARGDTEAFF. For the CDR3, the DNA is TGTGCCAGCGCTCGCGGGGACACTGAAGCTTTCTTT. The chain links TRBV18 to TRBJ1-1; D is ambiguous. Trimming took off 8 bases at V and 3 bases at J, with 10 bases between the two ends. CDR1 is KGHSH and CDR2 is LQKENI in the germline V gene. This CDR3 has 12 amino acids.

This chain links TRBV3-1 (or the pseudogene TRBV3-2) with TRBJ1-4; the match to TRBD1 covers 7 bases. V lost 4 bases, J lost 5 bases, and 7 bases stayed unmatched. CDR1 and CDR2 from the germline V gene are LGHDT and YNNKEL (reference sequence). The CDR3 extends over 15 amino acids. The CDR3 region is CASSRTGQLNEKLFF. The DNA for the CDR3 is TGTGCCAGCAGCCGAACGGGACAGTTAAATGAAAAACTGTTTTTT.

CDR3: CASSLDRGRALNEQFF. CDR3 coding DNA: TGTGCCAGCAGCTTAGATCGGGGGAGGGCCCTAAATGAGCAGTTCTTC. The chain carries TRBV7-2 and TRBJ2-1, with 7 positions matching TRBD2. CDR1 SGHTA and CDR2 FQGNSA come from the germline V gene. Losses at the gene ends were 1 base for V and 7 bases for J; bases not matched to a gene: 10. The CDR3 sequence is 16 residues long.

This rearrangement joins TRBV3-1 (or the pseudogene TRBV3-2) to TRBJ2-7; no clear D. The germline V gene has CDR1 LGHDT and CDR2 YNNKEL (reference sequence). Trimming stripped 1 base from V and 2 bases from J, with 6 bases between. The CDR3 runs to 13 residues. CDR3 nucleotide sequence: TGTGCCAGCAGCCAAGGGTCGGCCTACGAGCAGTACTTC. Its translation: CASSQGSAYEQYF.

CDR3 bases: TGTGCCAGCAGCGTAGTTCTAGCAAGTTCCTACAATGAGCAGTTCTTC. It translates to CASSVVLASSYNEQFF. The chain employs TRBV9 and TRBJ2-1; D possibly corresponds to TRBD2 (5 bases). The CDR3 sequence is 16 residues long. Per the germline V gene, CDR1 is SGDLS and CDR2 is YYNGEE. The ends were cut back, 0 bases at V and 1 base at J, with 11 bases in the middle.

V gene TRBV19 combines with J gene TRBJ2-1, with D maybe TRBD2 (5 bases). Trimming took 4 bases from V and 6 from J, leaving 13 bases between them. The CDR3 spans 14 residues. Per the germline V gene, CDR1 is LNHDA and CDR2 is SQIVND (reference sequence). The CDR3 nucleotides read TGTGCCAGTAGTAATAGGGCGGGCCTCAATGAGCAGTTCTTC. Residues: CASSNRAGLNEQFF.